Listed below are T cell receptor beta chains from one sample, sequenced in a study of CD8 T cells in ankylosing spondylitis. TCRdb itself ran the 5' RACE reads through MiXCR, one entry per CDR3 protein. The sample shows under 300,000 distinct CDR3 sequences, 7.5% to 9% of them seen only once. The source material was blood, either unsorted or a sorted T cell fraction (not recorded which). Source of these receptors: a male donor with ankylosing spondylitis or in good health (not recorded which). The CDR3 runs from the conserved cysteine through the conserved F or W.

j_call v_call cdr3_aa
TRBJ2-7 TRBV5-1 CASSPTGTGDSEQYF
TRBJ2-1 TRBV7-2 CASSSDGFNNEQFF
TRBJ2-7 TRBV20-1 CSAPTPLAGAGEQYF
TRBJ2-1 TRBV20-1 CSAIERERGRTTNEQFF
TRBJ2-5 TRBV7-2 CASRPSGGAFETQYF
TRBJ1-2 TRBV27 CASSSPDKNYGYTF
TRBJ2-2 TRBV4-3 CASSQDRLNTGELFF
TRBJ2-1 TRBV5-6 CASSHQAPEQFF
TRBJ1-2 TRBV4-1 CASSPGYPGDGYTF
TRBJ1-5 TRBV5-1 CASSPGTGLQPQHF
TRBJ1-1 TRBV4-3 CASSQAGRTNTEAFF
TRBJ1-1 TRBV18 CASSPGQGANTEAFF
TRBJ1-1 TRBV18 CASSPRQRVDTEAFF
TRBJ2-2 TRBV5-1 CASSFDSPNTGELFF
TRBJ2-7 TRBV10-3 CAISGRDSIYEQYF
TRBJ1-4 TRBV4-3 CASSQKGQGNEKLFF
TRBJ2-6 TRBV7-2 CASSPSDGQSGANVLTF
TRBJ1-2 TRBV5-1 CASSLSGSRTNYGYTF
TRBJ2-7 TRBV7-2 CASSWAASSTYEQYF
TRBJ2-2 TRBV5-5 CASSLADSFLNTGELFF
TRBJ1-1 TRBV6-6 CATSRGMNTEAFF
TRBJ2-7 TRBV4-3 CASSLPLRIAMGFSTYEQYF
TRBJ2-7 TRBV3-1 CASSQEAMGTVYEQYF
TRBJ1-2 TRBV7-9 CASSPSFTRQTPYGYTF
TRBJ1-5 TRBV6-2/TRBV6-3 CASSYTQTGAVNQPQHF
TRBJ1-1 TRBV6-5 CASSSARMNTEAFF
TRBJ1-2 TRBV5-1 CASSKESNYGYTF
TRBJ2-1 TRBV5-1 CASSLMASGLSYNEQFF
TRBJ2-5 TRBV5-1 CASSLEVVAGGAQETQYF
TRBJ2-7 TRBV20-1 CSASGTGGLPTEQYF
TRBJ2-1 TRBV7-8 CASSPTIRDEQFF
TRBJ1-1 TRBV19 CASSYTGGMDTEAFF
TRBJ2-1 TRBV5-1 CASSLEAVYNEQFF
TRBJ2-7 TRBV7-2 CASSPTGNEQYF
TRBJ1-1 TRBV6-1 CASSPMTGLDTEAFF
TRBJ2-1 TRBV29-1 CSVDLRAYNEQFF
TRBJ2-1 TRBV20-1 CSARADARDEQFF
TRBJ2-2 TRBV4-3 CASSQNIRNTGELFF
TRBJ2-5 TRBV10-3 CAISESLGSGGQETQYF
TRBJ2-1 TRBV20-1 CSAIGLAVYNEQFF
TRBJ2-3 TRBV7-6 CASSGGDLSTDTQYF
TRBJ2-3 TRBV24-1 CATSDFSADSTDTQYF
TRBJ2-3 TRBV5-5 CASSEIPDTQYF
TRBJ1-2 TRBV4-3 CASSQEGTYGYTF
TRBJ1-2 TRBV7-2 CASSLASGPDYGYTF
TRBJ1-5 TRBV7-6 CASSKDNNQPQHF
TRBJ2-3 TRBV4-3 CASSQEEGPYPDTQYF
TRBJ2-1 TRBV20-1 CSAAWTIGAYNEQFF
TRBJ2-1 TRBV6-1 CASSLGERYNEQFF
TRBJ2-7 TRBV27 CASSRSSGDFSYEQYF
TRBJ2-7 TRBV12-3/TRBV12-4 CASSIDGRTYEQYF
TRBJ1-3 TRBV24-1 CATSDDPSTGNTIYF
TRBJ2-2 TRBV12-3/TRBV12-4 CASSFEGWTGELFF
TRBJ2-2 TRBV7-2 CASTIPTSSYGELFF
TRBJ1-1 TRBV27 CASSGLRTEAFF
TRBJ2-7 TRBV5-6 CASSLYIELIYEQYF
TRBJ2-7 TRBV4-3 CASSQDGGTSLYEQYF
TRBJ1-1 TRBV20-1 CSADRPQGTEAFF
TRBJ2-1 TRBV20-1 CSARRAYETHNEQFF